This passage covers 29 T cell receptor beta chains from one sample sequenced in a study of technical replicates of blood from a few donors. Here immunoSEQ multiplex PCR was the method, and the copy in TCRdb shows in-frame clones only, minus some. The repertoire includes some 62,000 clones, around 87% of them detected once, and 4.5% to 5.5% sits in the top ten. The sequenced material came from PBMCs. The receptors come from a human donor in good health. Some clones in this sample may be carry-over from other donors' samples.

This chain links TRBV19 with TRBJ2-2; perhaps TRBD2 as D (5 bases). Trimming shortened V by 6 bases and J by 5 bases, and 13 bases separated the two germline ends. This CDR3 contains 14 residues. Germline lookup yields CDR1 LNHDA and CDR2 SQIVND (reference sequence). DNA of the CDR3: TGTGCCAGTAGACGGGAAGGTCGGACCGGGGAGCTGTTTTTT. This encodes CASRREGRTGELFF.

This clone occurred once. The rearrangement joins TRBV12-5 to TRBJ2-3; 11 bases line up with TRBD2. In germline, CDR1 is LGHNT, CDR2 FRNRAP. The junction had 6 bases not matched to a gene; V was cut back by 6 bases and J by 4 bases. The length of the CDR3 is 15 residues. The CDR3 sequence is CASGPSGGLSDTQYF. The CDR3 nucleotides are TGTGCTAGTGGCCCTAGCGGGGGGCTGTCAGATACGCAGTATTTT.

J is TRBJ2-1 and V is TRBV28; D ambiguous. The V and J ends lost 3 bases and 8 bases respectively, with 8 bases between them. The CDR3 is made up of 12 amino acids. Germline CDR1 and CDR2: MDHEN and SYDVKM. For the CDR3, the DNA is TGTGCCAGCAGTTTTCAGGATTATGAGCAGTTCTTC. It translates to CASSFQDYEQFF.

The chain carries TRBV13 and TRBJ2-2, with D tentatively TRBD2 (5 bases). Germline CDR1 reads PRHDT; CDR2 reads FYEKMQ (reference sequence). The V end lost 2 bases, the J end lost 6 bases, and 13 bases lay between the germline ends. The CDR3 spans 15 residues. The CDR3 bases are TGTGCCAGCAGCTTACCCGTCCGAGGGCCCGGGGAGCTGTTTTTT. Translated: CASSLPVRGPGELFF.

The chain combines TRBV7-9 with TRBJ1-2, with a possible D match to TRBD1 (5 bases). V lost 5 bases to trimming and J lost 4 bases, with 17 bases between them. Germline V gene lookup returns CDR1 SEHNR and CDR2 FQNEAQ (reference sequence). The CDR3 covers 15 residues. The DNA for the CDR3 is TGTGCCAGCAGCACCGGCAACAGGAGAGTCTATGGCTACACCTTC. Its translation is CASSTGNRRVYGYTF.

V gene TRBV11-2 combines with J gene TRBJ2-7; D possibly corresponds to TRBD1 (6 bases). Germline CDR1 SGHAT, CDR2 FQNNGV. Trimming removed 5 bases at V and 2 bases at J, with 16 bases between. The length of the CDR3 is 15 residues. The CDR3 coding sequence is TGTGCCAGCAGCGGCTTTCTACAGGGCACCTACGAGCAGTACTTC. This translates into CASSGFLQGTYEQYF.

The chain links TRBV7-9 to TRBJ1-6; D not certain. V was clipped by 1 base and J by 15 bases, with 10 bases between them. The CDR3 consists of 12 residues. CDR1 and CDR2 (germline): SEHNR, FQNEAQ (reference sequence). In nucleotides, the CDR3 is TGTGCCAGCAGCTTAGAAGAGTTTATCCTCCACTTT. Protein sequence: CASSLEEFILHF. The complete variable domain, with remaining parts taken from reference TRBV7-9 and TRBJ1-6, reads DTGVSQNPRHKITKRGQNVTFRCDPISEHNRLYWYRQTLGQGPEFLTYFQNEAQLEKSRLLSDRFSAERPKGSFSTLEIQRTEQGDSAMYLCASSLEEFILHFGNGTRLTVT.

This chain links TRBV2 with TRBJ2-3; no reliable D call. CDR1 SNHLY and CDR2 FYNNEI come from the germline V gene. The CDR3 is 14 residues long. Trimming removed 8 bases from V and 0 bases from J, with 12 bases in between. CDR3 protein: CASGLMTSTDTQYF. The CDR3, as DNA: TGTGCCAGCGGGTTGATGACTAGCACAGATACGCAGTATTTT.

The CDR3 bases are TGTGCCAGCTCACCATGGGAGCAGGGGCTGAGCACTGAAGCTTTCTTT. Its protein is CASSPWEQGLSTEAFF. This sequence joins TRBV18 and TRBJ1-1, with D possibly matching TRBD1 (6 bases). CDR3 size: 16 residues. V was pared by 2 bases and J by 4 bases, with 17 bases between. In germline, CDR1 is KGHSH, CDR2 LQKENI. Complete variable domain (other parts from reference TRBV18 and TRBJ1-1): NAGVMQNPRHLVRRRGQEARLRCSPMKGHSHVYWYRQLPEEGLKFMVYLQKENIIDESGMPKERFSAEFPKEGPSILRIQQVVRGDSAAYFCASSPWEQGLSTEAFFGQGTRLTVV.

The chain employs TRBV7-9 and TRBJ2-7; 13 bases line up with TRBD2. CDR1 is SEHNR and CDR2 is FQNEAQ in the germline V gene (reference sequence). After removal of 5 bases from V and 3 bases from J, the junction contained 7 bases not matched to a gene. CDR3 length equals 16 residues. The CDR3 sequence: CASSDPTSGRGYEQYF. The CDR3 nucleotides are TGTGCCAGCAGCGACCCAACTAGCGGGAGGGGCTACGAGCAGTACTTC.

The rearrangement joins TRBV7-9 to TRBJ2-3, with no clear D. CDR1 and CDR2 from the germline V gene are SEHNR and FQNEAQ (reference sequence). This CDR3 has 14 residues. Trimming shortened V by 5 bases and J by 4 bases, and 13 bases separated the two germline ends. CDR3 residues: CASSPYTGADTQYF. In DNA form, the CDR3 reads TGTGCCAGCAGCCCGTACACTGGAGCAGATACGCAGTATTTT.

CDR3 residues: CASSVFKGDTGELFF. The CDR3 DNA sequence: TGTGCCAGCAGCGTCTTCAAGGGGGACACCGGGGAGCTGTTTTTT. The V call is TRBV9, the J call TRBJ2-2; tentatively, D is TRBD1 (6 bases). CDR1 and CDR2 (germline): SGDLS, YYNGEE. V was shortened by 2 bases and J by 3 bases, with 11 bases between the two germline ends. The CDR3 spans 15 residues.

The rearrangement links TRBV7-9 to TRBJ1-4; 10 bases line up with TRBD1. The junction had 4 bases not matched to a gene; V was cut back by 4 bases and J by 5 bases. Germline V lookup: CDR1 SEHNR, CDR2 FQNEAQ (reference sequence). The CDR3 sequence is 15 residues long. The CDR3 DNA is TGTGCCAGCAGCTCCAGGACAGGGGGGAATGAAAAACTGTTTTTT. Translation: CASSSRTGGNEKLFF.

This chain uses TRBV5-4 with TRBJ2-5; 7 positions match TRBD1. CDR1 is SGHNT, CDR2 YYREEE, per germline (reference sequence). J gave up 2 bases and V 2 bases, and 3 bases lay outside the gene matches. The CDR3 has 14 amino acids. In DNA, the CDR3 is TGTGCCAGCAGCTTACCGACAGGGCAAGAGACCCAGTACTTC. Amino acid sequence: CASSLPTGQETQYF.

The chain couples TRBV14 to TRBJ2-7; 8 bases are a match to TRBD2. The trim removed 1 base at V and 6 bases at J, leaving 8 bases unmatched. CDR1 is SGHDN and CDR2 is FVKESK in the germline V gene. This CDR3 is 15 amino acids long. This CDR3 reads CASSQARGAPPEQYF. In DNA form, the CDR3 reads TGTGCCAGCAGCCAAGCGCGGGGGGCGCCGCCCGAGCAGTACTTC.

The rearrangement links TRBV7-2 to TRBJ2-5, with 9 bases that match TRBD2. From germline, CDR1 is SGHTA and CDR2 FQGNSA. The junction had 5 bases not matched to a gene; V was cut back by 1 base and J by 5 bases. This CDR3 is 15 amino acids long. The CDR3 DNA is TGTGCCAGCAGCTTAGTTGGACTAGCGACCGAGACCCAGTACTTC. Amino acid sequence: CASSLVGLATETQYF.

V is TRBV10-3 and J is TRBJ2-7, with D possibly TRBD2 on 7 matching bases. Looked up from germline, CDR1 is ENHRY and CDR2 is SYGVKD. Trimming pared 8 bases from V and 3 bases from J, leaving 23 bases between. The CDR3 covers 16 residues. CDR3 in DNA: TGTGCCATCCCCAATAGCCTTCGGGGGGCCTGCTACGAGCAGTACTTC. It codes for CAIPNSLRGACYEQYF.

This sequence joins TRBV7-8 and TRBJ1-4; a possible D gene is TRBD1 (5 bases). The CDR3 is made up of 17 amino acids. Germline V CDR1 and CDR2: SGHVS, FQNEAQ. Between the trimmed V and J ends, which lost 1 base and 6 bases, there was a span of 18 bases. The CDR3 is CASSLVSQKGLHEKLFF. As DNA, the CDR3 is TGTGCCAGCAGCTTAGTTTCCCAGAAGGGGCTCCATGAAAAACTGTTTTTT. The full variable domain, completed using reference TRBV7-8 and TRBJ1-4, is GAGVSQSPRYKVAKRGQDVALRCDPISGHVSLFWYQQALGQGPEFLTYFQNEAQLDKSGLPSDRFFAERPEGSVSTLKIQRTQQEDSAVYLCASSLVSQKGLHEKLFFGSGTQLSVL.

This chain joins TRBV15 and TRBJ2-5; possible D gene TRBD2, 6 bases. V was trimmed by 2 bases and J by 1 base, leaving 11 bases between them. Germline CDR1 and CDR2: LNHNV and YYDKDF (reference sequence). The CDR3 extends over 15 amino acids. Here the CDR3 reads CATSRPPGLQETQYF. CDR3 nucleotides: TGTGCCACCAGCAGACCTCCGGGACTCCAAGAGACCCAGTACTTC. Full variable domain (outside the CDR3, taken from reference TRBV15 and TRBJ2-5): DAMVIQNPRYQVTQFGKPVTLSCSQTLNHNVMYWYQQKSSQAPKLLFHYYDKDFNNEADTPDNFQSRRPNTSFCFLDIRSPGLGDTAMYLCATSRPPGLQETQYFGPGTRLLVL.

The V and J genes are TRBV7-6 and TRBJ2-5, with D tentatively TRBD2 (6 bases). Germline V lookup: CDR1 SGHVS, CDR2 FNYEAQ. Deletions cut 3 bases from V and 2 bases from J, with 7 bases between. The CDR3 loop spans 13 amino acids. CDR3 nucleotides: TGTGCCAGCAGCTTTGGGGGGCAAGAGACCCAGTACTTC. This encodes CASSFGGQETQYF.

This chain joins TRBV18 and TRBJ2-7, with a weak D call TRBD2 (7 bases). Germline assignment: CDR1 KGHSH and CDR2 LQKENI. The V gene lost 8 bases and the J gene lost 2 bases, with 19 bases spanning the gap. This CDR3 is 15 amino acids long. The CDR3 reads CASNPGGPATYEQYF. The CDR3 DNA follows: TGTGCCAGCAACCCGGGGGGCCCGGCGACCTACGAGCAGTACTTC.

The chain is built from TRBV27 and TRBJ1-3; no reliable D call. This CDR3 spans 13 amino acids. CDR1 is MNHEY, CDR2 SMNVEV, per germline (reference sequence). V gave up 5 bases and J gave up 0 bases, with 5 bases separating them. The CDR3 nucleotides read TGTGCCAGCAGTGATAGCTCTGGAAACACCATATATTTT. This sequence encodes CASSDSSGNTIYF.

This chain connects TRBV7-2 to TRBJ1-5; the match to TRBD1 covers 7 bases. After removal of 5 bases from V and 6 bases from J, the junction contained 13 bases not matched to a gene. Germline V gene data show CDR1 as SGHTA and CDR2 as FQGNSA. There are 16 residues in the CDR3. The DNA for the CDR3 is TGTGCCAGCAGCACCCGAGGCCCAGGGGGAACTCAGCCCCAGCATTTT. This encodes CASSTRGPGGTQPQHF.

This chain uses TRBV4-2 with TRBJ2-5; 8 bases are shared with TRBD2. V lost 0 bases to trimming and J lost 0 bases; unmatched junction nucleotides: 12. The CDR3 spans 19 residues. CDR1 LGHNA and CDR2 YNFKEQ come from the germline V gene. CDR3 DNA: TGTGCCAGCAGCCAAGAGCGCCTTATAGCGGGAACGTACCAAGAGACCCAGTACTTC. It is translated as CASSQERLIAGTYQETQYF.

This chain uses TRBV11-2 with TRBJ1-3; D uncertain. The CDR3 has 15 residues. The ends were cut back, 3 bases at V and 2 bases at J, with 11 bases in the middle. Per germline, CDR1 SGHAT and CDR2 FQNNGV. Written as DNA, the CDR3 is TGTGCCAGCAGCTTTGAACAGCTCCCTGGAAACACCATATATTTT. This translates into CASSFEQLPGNTIYF.

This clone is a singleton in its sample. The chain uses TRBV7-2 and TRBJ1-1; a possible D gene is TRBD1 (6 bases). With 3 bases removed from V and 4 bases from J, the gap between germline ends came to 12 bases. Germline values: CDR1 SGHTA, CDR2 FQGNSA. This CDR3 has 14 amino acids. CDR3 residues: CASSFTQGTTEAFF. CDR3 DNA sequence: TGTGCCAGCAGCTTCACCCAGGGGACCACTGAAGCTTTCTTT.

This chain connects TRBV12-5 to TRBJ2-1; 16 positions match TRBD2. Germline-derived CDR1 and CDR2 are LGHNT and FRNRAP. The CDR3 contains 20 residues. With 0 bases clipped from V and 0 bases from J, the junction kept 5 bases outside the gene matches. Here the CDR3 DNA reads TGTGCTAGTGGTTTGGTATTGGGACTAGCGGGGGGGAGCTCCTACAATGAGCAGTTCTTC. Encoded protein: CASGLVLGLAGGSSYNEQFF.

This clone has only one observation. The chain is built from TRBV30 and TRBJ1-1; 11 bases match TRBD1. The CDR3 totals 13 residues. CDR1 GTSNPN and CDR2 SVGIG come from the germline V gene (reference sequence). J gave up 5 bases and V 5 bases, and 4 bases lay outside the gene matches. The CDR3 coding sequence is TGTGCCTGGGGACAGGGGGCGCGTACTGAAGCTTTCTTT. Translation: CAWGQGARTEAFF.

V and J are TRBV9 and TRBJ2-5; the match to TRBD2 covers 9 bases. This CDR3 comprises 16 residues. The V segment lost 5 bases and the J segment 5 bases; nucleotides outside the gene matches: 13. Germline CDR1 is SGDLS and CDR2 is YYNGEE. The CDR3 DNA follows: TGTGCCAGCAGTGACCCCGGGACTAGCTCATGTGAGACCCAGTACTTC. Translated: CASSDPGTSSCETQYF.